This TCR beta chain was captured in a study of blood T cell repertoires in COVID-19. Produced via immunoSEQ multiplex PCR; TCRdb's table is partial and in-frame only. The sample consists of 200,000 to 250,000 clones, about 80% of them appearing once. After removal of 6 bases from V and 0 bases from J, the junction contained 8 bases not matched to a gene. This CDR3 contains 16 residues. Germline lookup yields CDR1 WNHNN and CDR2 SYGVQD (reference sequence). The chain links TRBV10-1 to TRBJ1-1, with 9 bases lining up with TRBD1. This receptor was taken from a woman aged 55-70 years with acute or convalescent COVID-19. Material for sequencing was peripheral blood. The CDR3 nucleotides are TGCGCCAGCAGCCGGGACAGGGAACTGATGAACACTGAAGCTTTCTTT. Its protein product is CASSRDRELMNTEAFF.